This T cell receptor (beta chain) was obtained from a study of blood T cell repertoires in COVID-19. Clones were read by immunoSEQ multiplex PCR, and TCRdb kept only the in-frame ones, dropping some. The repertoire consists of 200,000 to 300,000 clones, with roughly 80% occurring once and the leading ten covering over 5.5%. This CDR3 has 15 residues. Per the germline V gene, CDR1 is SGHVS and CDR2 is FQNEAQ. V shed 5 bases and J shed 7 bases, with 17 bases lying between them. The sequenced sample was peripheral blood. The chain uses TRBV7-8 and TRBJ1-4; D is ambiguous. This sequence was found in a woman aged 60 to 75 with active or convalescent COVID-19. This CDR3 reads CASSLFSGAGEKLFF. As DNA, the CDR3 is TGTGCCAGCAGCCTATTTAGTGGTGCAGGTGAAAAACTGTTTTTT.